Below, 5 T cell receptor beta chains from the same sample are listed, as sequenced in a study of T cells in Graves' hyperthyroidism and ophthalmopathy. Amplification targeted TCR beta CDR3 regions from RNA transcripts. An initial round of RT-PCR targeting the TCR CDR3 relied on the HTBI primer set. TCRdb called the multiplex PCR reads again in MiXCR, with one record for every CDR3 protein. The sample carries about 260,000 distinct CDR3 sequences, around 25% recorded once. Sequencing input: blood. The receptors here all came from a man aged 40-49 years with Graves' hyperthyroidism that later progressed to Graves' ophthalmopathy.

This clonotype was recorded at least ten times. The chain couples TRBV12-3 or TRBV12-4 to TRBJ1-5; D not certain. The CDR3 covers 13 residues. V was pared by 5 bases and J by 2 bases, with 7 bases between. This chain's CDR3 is CASSGRGNQPQHF. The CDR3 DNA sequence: TGTGCCAGCAGTGGCCGGGGCAATCAGCCCCAGCATTTT.

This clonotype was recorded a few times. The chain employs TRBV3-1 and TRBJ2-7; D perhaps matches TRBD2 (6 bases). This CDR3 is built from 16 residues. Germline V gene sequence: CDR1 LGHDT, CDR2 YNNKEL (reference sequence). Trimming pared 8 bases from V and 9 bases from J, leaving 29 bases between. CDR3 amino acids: CASGPWESGDGGAQYF. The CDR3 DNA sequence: TGTGCCAGCGGGCCCTGGGAGTCGGGGGATGGTGGAGCGCAGTACTTC.

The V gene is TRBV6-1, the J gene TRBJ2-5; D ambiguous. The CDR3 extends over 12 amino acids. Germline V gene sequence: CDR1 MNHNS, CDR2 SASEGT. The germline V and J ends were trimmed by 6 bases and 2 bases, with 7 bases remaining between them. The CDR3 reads CASRSRQETQYF. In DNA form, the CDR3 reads TGTGCCAGCAGGAGTAGACAAGAGACCCAGTACTTC.

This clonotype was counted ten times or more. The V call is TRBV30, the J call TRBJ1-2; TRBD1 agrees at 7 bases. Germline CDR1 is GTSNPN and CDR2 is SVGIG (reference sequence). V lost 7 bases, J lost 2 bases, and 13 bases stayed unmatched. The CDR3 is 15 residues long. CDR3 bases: TGTGCCTCAGTCGGAGGGGACAGTCTCAACTATGGCTACACCTTC. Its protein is CASVGGDSLNYGYTF.

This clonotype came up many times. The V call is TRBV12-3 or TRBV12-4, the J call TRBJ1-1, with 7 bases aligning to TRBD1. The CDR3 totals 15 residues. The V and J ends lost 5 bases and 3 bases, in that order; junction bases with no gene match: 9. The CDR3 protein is CASSRRGGHYTEAFF. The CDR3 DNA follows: TGTGCCAGCAGTCGAAGAGGGGGCCACTACACTGAAGCTTTCTTT.